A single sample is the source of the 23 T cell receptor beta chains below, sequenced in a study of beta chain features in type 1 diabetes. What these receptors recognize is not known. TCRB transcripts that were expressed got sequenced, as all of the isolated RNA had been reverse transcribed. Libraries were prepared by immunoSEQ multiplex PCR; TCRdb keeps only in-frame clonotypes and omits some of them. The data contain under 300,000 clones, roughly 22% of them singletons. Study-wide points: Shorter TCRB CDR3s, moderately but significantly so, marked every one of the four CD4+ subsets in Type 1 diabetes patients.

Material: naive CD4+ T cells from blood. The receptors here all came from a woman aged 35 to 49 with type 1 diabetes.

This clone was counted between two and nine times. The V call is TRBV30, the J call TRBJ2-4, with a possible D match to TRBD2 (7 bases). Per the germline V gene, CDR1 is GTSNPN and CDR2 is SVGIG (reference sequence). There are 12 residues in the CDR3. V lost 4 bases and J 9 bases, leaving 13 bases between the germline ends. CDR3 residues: CAWTEGEGIQYF. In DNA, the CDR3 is TGTGCCTGGACCGAGGGGGAGGGCATTCAGTACTTC.

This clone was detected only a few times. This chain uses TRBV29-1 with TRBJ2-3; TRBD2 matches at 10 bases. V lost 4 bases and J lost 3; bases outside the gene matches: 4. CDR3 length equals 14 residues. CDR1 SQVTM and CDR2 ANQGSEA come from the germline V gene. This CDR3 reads CSVVPSGRTDTQYF. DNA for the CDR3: TGCAGCGTTGTCCCTAGCGGGAGAACAGATACGCAGTATTTT.

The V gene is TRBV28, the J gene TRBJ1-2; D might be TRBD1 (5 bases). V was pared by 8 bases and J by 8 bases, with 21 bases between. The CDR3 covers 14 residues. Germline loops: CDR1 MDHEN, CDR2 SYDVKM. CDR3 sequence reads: CASANQVGDFGYTF. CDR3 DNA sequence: TGTGCCAGCGCGAACCAGGTGGGGGACTTCGGCTACACCTTC.

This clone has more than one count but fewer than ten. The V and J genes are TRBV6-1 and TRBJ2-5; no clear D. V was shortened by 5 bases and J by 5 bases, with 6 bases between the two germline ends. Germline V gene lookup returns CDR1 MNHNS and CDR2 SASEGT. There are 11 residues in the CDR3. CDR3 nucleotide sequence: TGTGCCAGCAGTCTTGAGGAGACCCAGTACTTC. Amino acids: CASSLEETQYF.

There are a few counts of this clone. CDR3 coding DNA: TGCAGCGTTGAGCTCTCCCCCTCGAGGGGCACAGATACGCAGTATTTT. It is translated as CSVELSPSRGTDTQYF. The rearrangement links TRBV29-1 to TRBJ2-3; tentatively, D is TRBD2 (5 bases). Trimming pared 3 bases from V and 1 base from J, leaving 17 bases between. The CDR3 is 16 amino acids. Per the germline V gene, CDR1 is SQVTM and CDR2 is ANQGSEA.

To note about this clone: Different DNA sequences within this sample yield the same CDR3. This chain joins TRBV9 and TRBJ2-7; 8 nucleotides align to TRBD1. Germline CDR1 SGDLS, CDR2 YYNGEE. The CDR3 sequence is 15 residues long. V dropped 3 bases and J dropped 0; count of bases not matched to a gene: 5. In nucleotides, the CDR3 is TGTGCCAGCAGCGCCCGACAGGGGAGCTCCTACGAGCAGTACTTC. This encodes CASSARQGSSYEQYF.

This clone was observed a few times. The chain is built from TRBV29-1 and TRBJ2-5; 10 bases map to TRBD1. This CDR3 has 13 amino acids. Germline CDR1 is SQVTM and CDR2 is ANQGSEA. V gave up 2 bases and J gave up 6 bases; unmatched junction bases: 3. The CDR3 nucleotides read TGCAGCGTTGAACCGACAGGGGGCAAGACCCAGTACTTC. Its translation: CSVEPTGGKTQYF.

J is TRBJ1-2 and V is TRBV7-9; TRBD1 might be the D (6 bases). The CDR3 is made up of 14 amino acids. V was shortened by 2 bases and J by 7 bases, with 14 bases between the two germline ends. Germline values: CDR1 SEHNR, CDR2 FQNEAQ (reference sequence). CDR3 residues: CASSLREQGGGYTF. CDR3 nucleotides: TGTGCCAGCAGCTTACGGGAACAGGGTGGTGGCTACACCTTC.

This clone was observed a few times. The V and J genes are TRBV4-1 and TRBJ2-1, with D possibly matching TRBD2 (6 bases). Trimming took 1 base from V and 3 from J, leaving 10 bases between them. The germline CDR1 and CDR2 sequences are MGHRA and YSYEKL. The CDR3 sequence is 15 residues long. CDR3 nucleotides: TGCGCCAGCAGCCAAGTCGATAGCGGCTACAATGAGCAGTTCTTC. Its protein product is CASSQVDSGYNEQFF.

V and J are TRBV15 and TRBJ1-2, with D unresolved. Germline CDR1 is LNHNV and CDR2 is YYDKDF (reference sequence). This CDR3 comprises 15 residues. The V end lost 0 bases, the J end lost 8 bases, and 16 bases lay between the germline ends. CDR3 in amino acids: CATSRDRTEREGYTF. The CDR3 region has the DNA TGTGCCACCAGCAGAGACCGGACCGAAAGGGAGGGCTACACCTTC.

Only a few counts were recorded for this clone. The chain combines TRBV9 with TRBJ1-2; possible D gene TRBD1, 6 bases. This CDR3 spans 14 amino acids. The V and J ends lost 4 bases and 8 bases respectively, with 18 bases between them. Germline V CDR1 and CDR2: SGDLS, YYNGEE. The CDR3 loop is CASSSQTGEEGYTF. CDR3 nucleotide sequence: TGTGCCAGCAGCTCACAGACAGGAGAGGAAGGCTACACCTTC.

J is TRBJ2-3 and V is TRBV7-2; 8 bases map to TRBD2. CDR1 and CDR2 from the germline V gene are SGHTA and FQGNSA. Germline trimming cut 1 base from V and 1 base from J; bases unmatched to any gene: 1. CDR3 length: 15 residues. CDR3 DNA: TGTGCCAGCAGCTTAGATAGCGGGGGCACAGATACGCAGTATTTT. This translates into CASSLDSGGTDTQYF.

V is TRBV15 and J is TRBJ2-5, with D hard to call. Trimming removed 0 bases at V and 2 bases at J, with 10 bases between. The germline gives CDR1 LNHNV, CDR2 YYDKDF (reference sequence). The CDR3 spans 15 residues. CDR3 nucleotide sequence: TGTGCCACCAGCAGAGATTTGGCCAGGCAAGAGACCCAGTACTTC. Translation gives CATSRDLARQETQYF. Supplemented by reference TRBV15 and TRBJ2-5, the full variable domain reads DAMVIQNPRYQVTQFGKPVTLSCSQTLNHNVMYWYQQKSSQAPKLLFHYYDKDFNNEADTPDNFQSRRPNTSFCFLDIRSPGLGDTAMYLCATSRDLARQETQYFGPGTRLLVL.

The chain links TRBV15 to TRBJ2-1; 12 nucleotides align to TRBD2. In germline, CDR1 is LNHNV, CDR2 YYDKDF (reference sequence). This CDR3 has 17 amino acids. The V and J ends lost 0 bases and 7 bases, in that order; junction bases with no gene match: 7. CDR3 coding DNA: TGTGCCACCAGCAGAGATGCAGGCACTAGCGGGAGGAATGAGCAGTTCTTC. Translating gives CATSRDAGTSGRNEQFF. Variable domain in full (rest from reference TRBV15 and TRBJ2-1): DAMVIQNPRYQVTQFGKPVTLSCSQTLNHNVMYWYQQKSSQAPKLLFHYYDKDFNNEADTPDNFQSRRPNTSFCFLDIRSPGLGDTAMYLCATSRDAGTSGRNEQFFGPGTRLTVL.

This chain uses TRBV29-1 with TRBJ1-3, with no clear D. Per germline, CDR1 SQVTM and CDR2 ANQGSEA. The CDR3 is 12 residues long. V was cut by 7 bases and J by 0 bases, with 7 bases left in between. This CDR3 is CSAGNSGNTIYF. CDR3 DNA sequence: TGCAGCGCGGGTAACTCTGGAAACACCATATATTTT.

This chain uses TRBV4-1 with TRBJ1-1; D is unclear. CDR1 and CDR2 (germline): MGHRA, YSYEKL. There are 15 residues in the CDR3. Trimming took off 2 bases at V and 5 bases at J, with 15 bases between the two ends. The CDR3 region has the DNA TGCGCCAGCAGCCAATTTATGAGGGAGGTAACTGAAGCTTTCTTT. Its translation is CASSQFMREVTEAFF.

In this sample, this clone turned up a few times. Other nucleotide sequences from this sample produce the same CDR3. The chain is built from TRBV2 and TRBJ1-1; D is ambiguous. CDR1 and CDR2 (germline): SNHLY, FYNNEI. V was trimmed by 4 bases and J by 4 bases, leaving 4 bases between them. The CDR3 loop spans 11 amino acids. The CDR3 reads CASSGRTEAFF. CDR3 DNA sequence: TGTGCCAGCAGTGGTCGCACTGAAGCTTTCTTT.

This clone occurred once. The CDR3 protein is CASSRGGVGVEGETQYF. The CDR3 nucleotides read TGTGCCAGCAGCCGGGGGGGAGTCGGGGTGGAGGGAGAGACCCAGTACTTC. This chain links TRBV7-3 with TRBJ2-5; 8 bases agree with TRBD2. The CDR3 extends over 17 amino acids. V shed 5 bases and J 4 bases; nucleotides not matched to a gene: 15. In germline, CDR1 is SGHTA, CDR2 FQGTGA. Variable domain in full (rest from reference TRBV7-3 and TRBJ2-5): GAGVSQTPSNKVTEKGKYVELRCDPISGHTALYWYRQSLGQGPEFLIYFQGTGAADDSGLPNDRFFAVRPEGSVSTLKIQRTERGDSAVYLCASSRGGVGVEGETQYFGPGTRLLVL.

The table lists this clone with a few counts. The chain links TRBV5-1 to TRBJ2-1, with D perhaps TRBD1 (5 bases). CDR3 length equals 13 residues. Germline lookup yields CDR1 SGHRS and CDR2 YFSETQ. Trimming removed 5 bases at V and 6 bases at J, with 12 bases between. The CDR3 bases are TGCGCCAGCAGGTCTGGGGCGTTCAATGAGCAGTTCTTC. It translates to CASRSGAFNEQFF.

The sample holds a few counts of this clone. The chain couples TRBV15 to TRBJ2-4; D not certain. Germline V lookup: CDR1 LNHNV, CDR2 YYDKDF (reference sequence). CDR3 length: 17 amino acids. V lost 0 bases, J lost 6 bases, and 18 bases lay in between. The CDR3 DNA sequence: TGTGCCACCAGCAGAGAGGTCAGGAAGTTTGGATCAAACATTCAGTACTTC. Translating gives CATSREVRKFGSNIQYF.

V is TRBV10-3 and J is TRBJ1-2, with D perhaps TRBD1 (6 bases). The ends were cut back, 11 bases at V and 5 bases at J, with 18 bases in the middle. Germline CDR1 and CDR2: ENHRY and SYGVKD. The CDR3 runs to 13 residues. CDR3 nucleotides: TGTGCCGCCCAGGGGCCCCTGGGATATGGCTACACCTTC. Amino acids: CAAQGPLGYGYTF.

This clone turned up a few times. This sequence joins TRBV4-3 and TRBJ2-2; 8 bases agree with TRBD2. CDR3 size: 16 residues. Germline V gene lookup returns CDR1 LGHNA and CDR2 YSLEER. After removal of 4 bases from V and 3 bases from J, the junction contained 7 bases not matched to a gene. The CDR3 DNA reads TGCGCCAGCAGCCGAAACCGAGCGGGAGACACCGGGGAGCTGTTTTTT. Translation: CASSRNRAGDTGELFF.

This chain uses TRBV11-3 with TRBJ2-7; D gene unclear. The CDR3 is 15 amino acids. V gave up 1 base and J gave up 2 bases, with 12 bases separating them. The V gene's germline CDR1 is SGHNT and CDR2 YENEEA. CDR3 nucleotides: TGTGCCAGCAGCTTAGCGTACGGGTCCACCTACGAGCAGTACTTC. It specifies CASSLAYGSTYEQYF.